This is a list of T cell receptor beta chains from one sample in a study of T-cell reconstitution after alpha-beta-depleted transplantation in children. TCRdb recomputed calls from the PCR reads with MiXCR, one row per CDR3 protein. The sample has about 280,000 distinct CDR3 sequences, roughly 11% seen once; the top ten hold about a quarter. The sample was peripheral blood, taken 180 days after TCRalphabeta/CD19-depleted stem cell transplant. All receptors derive from a male patient between 2 and 10 years old who had a stem cell transplant for chronic granulomatous disease, so the T cells may come from the graft donor. Each CDR3 is given with its conserved first and last residue. D genes are given only for firm matches. Size values are once, few and many counts, or a class for expanded clones, and some rows have none.

>.|TRBJ2-3|many|TRBV11-2
TGTGCCAGCAGCTTAGTCTCTTTGCAGGTCGCTAGTTTCACAGATACGCAGTATTTT
CASSLVSLQVASFTDTQYF
>.|TRBJ2-3|many|TRBV15
TGTGCCACCAGCAGAGAAGAAGTTCCAGATACGCAGTATTTT
CATSREEVPDTQYF
>.|TRBJ2-2|many|TRBV7-9
TGTGCCAGCATAGCGGTGAACACCGGGGAGCTGTTTTTT
CASIAVNTGELFF
>.|TRBJ2-5|many|TRBV20-1
TGCAGTGCTAGAGCGGGGATGCAAGAGACCCAGTACTTC
CSARAGMQETQYF
>TRBD2|TRBJ2-7|many|TRBV28
TGTGCCGCTGGGACTAGCGGCTCCTACGAGCAGTACTTC
CAAGTSGSYEQYF
>TRBD1|TRBJ2-5|many|TRBV5-1
TGCGCCAGCAGCTTGACCACAGGGGGGAGGGAGACCCAGTACTTC
CASSLTTGGRETQYF
>.|TRBJ2-6|many|TRBV5-1
TGCGCCAGCAGCTTGGCTGGGTCCTCCGGGGCCAACGTCCTGACTTTC
CASSLAGSSGANVLTF
>TRBD2|TRBJ2-2|.|TRBV11-1
TGTGCCAGCAGCTTCGGACTAGCGGGGGGGCTGAACACCGGGGAGCTGTTTTTT
CASSFGLAGGLNTGELFF
>TRBD2|TRBJ2-1|many|TRBV4-3
TGCGCCAGCAGCCAAGTAGATCTAGCGGGCCTTCGCTTC
CASSQVDLAGLRF
>.|TRBJ1-6|many|TRBV27
TGTGCCAGCAGTTCGGGCCCGGCAGCCTATAATTCACCCCTCCACTTT
CASSSGPAAYNSPLHF
>.|TRBJ2-5|many|TRBV5-1
TGCGCCAGCAGTCCGCAGACAGCAAGTTCTAGGACCCAGTACTTC
CASSPQTASSRTQYF
>.|TRBJ2-5|.|TRBV5-1
TGCGCCAGCAGCTTAGGGACGGTACTGCAAGAGCCCCAGTACTTC
CASSLGTVLQEPQYF
>.|TRBJ1-6|.|TRBV18
TGTGCCAGCTCACCACAAGGGAACAATTCACCCCTCCACTTT
CASSPQGNNSPLHF
>TRBD1|TRBJ2-5|many|TRBV6-2/TRBV6-3
TGTGCCAGCAGTTACGCGTTTGACAGGGGGCCACGAGGGACCCAGTACTTC
CASSYAFDRGPRGTQYF
>TRBD2|TRBJ2-1|many|TRBV5-1
TGCGCCAGCAGCCCCCGGACTAGTTCCTACAATGAGCAGTTCTTC
CASSPRTSSYNEQFF
>TRBD1|TRBJ2-1|many|TRBV6-1
TGTGCCAGCACCGGGACAGGGGGGCCCAATGAGCAGTTCTTC
CASTGTGGPNEQFF
>.|TRBJ2-5|many|TRBV12-3/TRBV12-4
TGTGCCAGCAGTTCTTCTCGTGAGACCCAGTACTTC
CASSSSRETQYF
>.|TRBJ2-3|.|TRBV20-1
TGCAGTGCTCAACTCTCCCCTAGCACAGATACGCAGTATTTT
CSAQLSPSTDTQYF
>TRBD2|TRBJ2-1|many|TRBV7-2
TGTGCCAGCAGCAGGACTAGCGGGGGAGTTGGTGATGAGCAGTTCTTC
CASSRTSGGVGDEQFF
>TRBD2|TRBJ2-7|many|TRBV28
TGTGCCAGCAGTTTAAGGGCTAGCGGGGCCGAGCAGTACTTC
CASSLRASGAEQYF
>TRBD2|TRBJ2-1|many|TRBV11-2
TGTGCCAGCAGCTCGCCTTTAGGAGCGGGAGGGTACAATGAGCAGTTCTTC
CASSSPLGAGGYNEQFF
>TRBD2|TRBJ2-7|many|TRBV2
TGTGCCAGCAGTGCTTTAAGTAGCGGGACCCGAGAGCAGTACTTC
CASSALSSGTREQYF
>.|TRBJ2-1|many|TRBV20-1
TGCAGTTGCGTACCGGAACAGGGACTACGTGAGCAGTTCTTC
CSCVPEQGLREQFF
>.|TRBJ2-7|many|TRBV12-3/TRBV12-4
TGTGCCAGCAGTTTAGCGGTGCAGACCTACGAGCAGTACTTC
CASSLAVQTYEQYF
>.|TRBJ2-5|many|TRBV10-1
TGCGCCAGCAGTGGACCAAGCGGGACCCAGTACTTC
CASSGPSGTQYF
>.|TRBJ1-5|few|TRBV2
TGTGCCAGCAGTGAGTTCGACATAATTAATCAGCCCCAGCATTTT
CASSEFDIINQPQHF
>.|TRBJ2-1|many|TRBV20-1
TGCAGTGCTAGCCCCGACAATATCCCCGACAATGAGCAGTTCTTC
CSASPDNIPDNEQFF
>TRBD1|TRBJ1-1|many|TRBV27
TGTGCCAGCAGGATCTCGGGACAGCTAGGGAGGGCTGAAGCTTTCTTT
CASRISGQLGRAEAFF
>TRBD1|TRBJ2-5|many|TRBV20-1
TGCAGTGCTAGAGATAACAGGGGGCTGTACCAAGAGACCCAGTACTTC
CSARDNRGLYQETQYF
>.|TRBJ2-7|many|TRBV20-1
TGCAGTGCTAGAGGGCCCCGTTTGTCCGCTACGGAGCAGTACTTC
CSARGPRLSATEQYF
>.|TRBJ2-3|.|TRBV24-1
TGTGCCACCAGTGATGGGGGGGCGCCCACAGATACGCAGTATTTT
CATSDGGAPTDTQYF
>TRBD1|TRBJ2-2|many|TRBV5-1
TGCGCCAGCAACCGACAGGGGAACACCGGGGAGCTGTTTTTT
CASNRQGNTGELFF
>TRBD1|TRBJ2-5|few|TRBV28
TGTGCCAGCAGCCTACAGGGGGTGGGTGAGACCCAGTACTTC
CASSLQGVGETQYF
>TRBD2|TRBJ2-2|many|TRBV7-6
TGTGCCAGCAGGCCGGGACTAGCGAACACCGGGGAGCTGTTTTTT
CASRPGLANTGELFF
>TRBD2|TRBJ2-7|many|TRBV5-1
TGCGCCAGCAGCTCCTGGACTAGCGGGGTCAACTACGAGCAGTACTTC
CASSSWTSGVNYEQYF
>TRBD2|TRBJ2-7|few|TRBV30
TGTGCCTGGACGGCTACTAGCGGGAGATACGAGCAGTACTTC
CAWTATSGRYEQYF
>.|TRBJ1-5|few|TRBV28
TGTGCCAGCAGAACCAGGGGCTATAGCAATCAGCCCCAGCATTTT
CASRTRGYSNQPQHF
>TRBD1|TRBJ2-6|many|TRBV7-8
TGTGCCAGCAGCAAACCACGGACAGGGAACGTCCTGACTTTC
CASSKPRTGNVLTF
>.|TRBJ2-3|many|TRBV29-1
TGCAGCGTTCTCGGCACGGATACGCAGTATTTT
CSVLGTDTQYF
>.|TRBJ2-1|many|TRBV30
TGTGCCTGGACCATTTGGGATGAGCAGTTCTTC
CAWTIWDEQFF